These 17 T cell receptor gamma chains were sequenced from one sample in a study of gammadelta T cells in human blood. TCRdb ran CATT on the RT-PCR reads. The table has 350 to 450 gamma-chain clones, around 5% seen once; the top ten hold 20% to 25%. The sample was non-Vgamma9Vdelta2 gamma-delta T cells from infant blood. Source of these receptors: a human donor.

About this clone itself: The likely explanation is a read error, given a far larger clone one base away. Other DNA sequences within the sample encode an identical CDR3. The chain employs TRGV9 and TRGJ1 or TRGJ2. The V gene's germline CDR1 is GITISATS and CDR2 ISYDGTV (reference sequence). This CDR3 spans 14 amino acids. In nucleotides, the CDR3 is TGTGCATTGTGGGAGGTGCCTCGTCTCTATAAGAAACTCTTT. Translating it yields CALWEVPRLYKKLF.

In its sample, this clone ranks as hyperexpanded. The chain links TRGV9 to TRGJ1 or TRGJ2. The junction had 18 bases not matched to a gene; V was cut back by 1 base and J by 0 bases. Germline CDR1 is GITISATS and CDR2 is ISYDGTV (reference sequence). There are 19 residues in the CDR3. The CDR3 is CALWEVAGGSFTNYYKKLF. Written as DNA, the CDR3 is TGTGCCTTGTGGGAGGTAGCCGGGGGCTCCTTCACGAATTATTATAAGAAACTCTTT.

This clone has a handful of counts. This likely reflects a read error, since a far larger clone is one base away. The genes are TRGV9 and TRGJ1 or TRGJ2. CDR1 is GITISATS, CDR2 ISYDGTV, per germline (reference sequence). V shed 1 base, J shed 0 bases, and the junction held 18 bases outside the gene matches. The CDR3 length is 19 residues. In DNA form, the CDR3 reads TGTGCCTTGTGGGAGGTAGCAGGGGGCTCCTTCACGAATTATTATAAGAAACTCTTT. Translating gives CALWEVAGGSFTNYYKKLF.

In its sample, this clone ranks as hyperexpanded. Other DNA sequences within the sample encode an identical CDR3. This rearrangement joins TRGV9 to TRGJ1 or TRGJ2. V was clipped by 0 bases and J by 7 bases; unmatched bases: 9. Per germline, CDR1 GITISATS and CDR2 ISYDGTV (reference sequence). This CDR3 contains 14 residues. DNA for the CDR3: TGTGCCTTGTGGGAGGTGCCTCGTCTCTATAAGAAACTCTTT. This codes for CALWEVPRLYKKLF.

A word on this clone: TCRdb records a much larger clone's protein for this DNA, with a difference at residue 5 that likely arises from a read error; the protein given is the translation of the DNA. The chain is built from TRGV9 and TRGJ1 or TRGJ2. This CDR3 has 13 residues. Germline-derived CDR1 and CDR2 are GITISATS and ISYDGTV (reference sequence). With V trimmed by 9 bases and J by 6 bases, 14 bases remained unmatched. CDR3: CALGSSASYKKLF. The CDR3 coding sequence is TGTGCCTTGGGGTCCAGCGCGAGTTATAAGAAACTCTTT.

Of note for this clone: TCRdb pairs this DNA with a much larger clone's protein that differs at residue 11, likely a read error; the protein shown was translated from the DNA. The genes are TRGV4 and TRGJ1 or TRGJ2. The CDR3 runs to 14 residues. Germline V gene data show CDR1 as EGSTGY and CDR2 as YDSYTSSV. As DNA, the CDR3 is TGTGCCACCTGGGATGGGACGAATTATTATGAGAAACTCTTT. It specifies CATWDGTNYYEKLF.

With respect to this clone: A far bigger clonotype differs at one base, so this is likely a read error. The rearrangement uses TRGV4 and TRGJ1 or TRGJ2. The CDR3 has 13 residues. The germline V gene encodes CDR1 EGSTGY and CDR2 YDSYTSSV. This chain's CDR3 is CATWDDDYYKKLF. Written as DNA, the CDR3 is TGCGCCACCTGGGATGACGATTATTATAAGAAACTCTTT.

Note on this clone: TCRdb assigns this DNA the protein of a much larger clone, which departs from its translation at residue 11; this likely reflects a read error, and the protein shown comes from translating the DNA. The V call is TRGV2, the J call TRGJ1 or TRGJ2. The CDR3 loop spans 13 amino acids. Germline V gene sequence: CDR1 EGSNGY, CDR2 YDSYNSKV. This chain's CDR3 is CATWDGLFYKRLF. CDR3 DNA sequence: TGTGCCACCTGGGACGGGCTCTTTTATAAGAGACTCTTT.

This clone came up a few times. This likely came from a read error, as a far larger clone is one base away. The J gene is TRGJ1 or TRGJ2, the V gene TRGV11. TRGV11 is placed among ORFs of uncertain function. This CDR3 region has 19 residues. The ends lost 1 base at V and 6 bases at J; junction bases unmatched: 21. The CDR3 DNA reads TGTGCCTGCTGGATTAGGCATGATATTGCGGGCCTGATTATTTATAAGAAACTCTTT. It codes for CACWIRHDIAGLIIYKKLF.

In its sample, this clone is medium-sized. The J gene is TRGJ1 or TRGJ2, the V gene TRGV4. CDR1 and CDR2 (germline): EGSTGY, YDSYTSSV. With V trimmed by 3 bases and J by 4 bases, 6 bases remained unmatched. This CDR3 is built from 13 residues. CDR3 sequence: CATWDRTYYKKLF. The CDR3 nucleotides read TGTGCCACCTGGGATAGGACCTATTATAAGAAACTCTTT.

A word on this clone: The germline gene is not matched at one end of the junction; a read error may be the cause. This chain joins TRGV9 and TRGJP. CDR1 GITISATS and CDR2 ISYDGTV come from the germline V gene (reference sequence). This CDR3 is built from 20 residues. The CDR3 loop reads CALWEEFKSGLELGKKIKVF. DNA for the CDR3: TGTGCCTTGTGGGAGGAATTCAAATCGGGGCTAGAGTTGGGCAAAAAAATCAAGGTATTT.

The chain is built from TRGV9 and TRGJP. Germline V lookup: CDR1 GITISATS, CDR2 ISYDGTV (reference sequence). J lost 16 bases, V lost 2 bases, and 14 bases had no gene match. The CDR3 has 16 amino acids. The CDR3 DNA reads as TGTGCCTTGTGGGAGGCCCAAGAGTTGGCAAAAAAAATCAAGGTATTT. Translating it yields CALWEAQELAKKIKVF.

By proportion, this clone is large. This chain links TRGV5 with TRGJ1 or TRGJ2. This CDR3 contains 15 residues. The V and J ends lost 1 base and 3 bases, in that order; junction bases with no gene match: 9. The V gene's germline CDR1 is VINAFY and CDR2 YDVSNSKD. The CDR3 sequence: CATWDSAMFYYKKLF. CDR3 DNA sequence: TGTGCCACCTGGGACAGCGCTATGTTTTATTATAAGAAACTCTTT.

This clone is labeled as medium-sized. The chain links TRGV2 to TRGJ1 or TRGJ2. Germline CDR1 and CDR2: EGSNGY and YDSYNSKV. V trimming: 0 bases; J trimming: 9 bases; junction bases outside the gene matches: 5. The CDR3 contains 12 residues. This chain's CDR3 is CATWDGPVKKLF. The CDR3 region has the DNA TGTGCCACCTGGGACGGGCCGGTTAAGAAACTCTTT.

This clone is medium-sized (0.01 to 0.1%) within its sample. The chain uses TRGV3 and TRGJ1 or TRGJ2. Germline CDR1 is VTNTFY and CDR2 is YDVSTARD (reference sequence). Trimming took 0 bases from V and 6 from J; bases not matched to a gene: 8. There are 14 residues in the CDR3. This CDR3 reads CATWDRLFAYKKLF. The CDR3 DNA reads TGTGCCACCTGGGACAGGCTGTTCGCTTATAAGAAACTCTTT.

By sample share, this clone is hyperexpanded. The J gene is TRGJP2, the V gene TRGV8. The CDR3 totals 15 residues. V lost 4 bases, J lost 0 bases, and 5 bases stayed unmatched. CDR1 is VENAVY and CDR2 is YDSYNSRV in the germline V gene. The CDR3 spells CATWDSYSSDWIKTF. The CDR3 DNA reads as TGTGCCACCTGGGACTCCTATAGTAGTGATTGGATCAAGACGTTT.

Judged by abundance, this clone is large. The chain employs TRGV9 and TRGJP2. The V and J ends lost 0 bases and 0 bases, in that order; junction bases with no gene match: 7. The CDR3 length is 17 residues. Germline V gives CDR1 GITISATS, CDR2 ISYDGTV (reference sequence). CDR3 DNA: TGTGCCTTGTGGGAGGTGCCTTTATATAGTAGTGATTGGATCAAGACGTTT. Translation gives CALWEVPLYSSDWIKTF.